These 2 T cell receptor beta chains came from one sample sequenced in a study of T cell repertoires in cytomegalovirus infection. TCRdb reanalysed the reads using MiXCR and keeps one entry per CDR3 protein. The sample records about 110,000 distinct CDR3 sequences, 35% to 50% being singletons. The antigens of these receptors remain unknown. The specimen comprised CD8+ T cells from cultured PBMCs, sampled from culture after CMV antigen stimulation. Receptors were obtained from a human donor in good health (CMV status not recorded). Some clones in this sample may be carry-over from other donors' samples.

This chain joins TRBV7-2 and TRBJ1-2; D uncertain. V lost 5 bases and J lost 8, with 18 bases in between. The CDR3 extends over 14 amino acids. Germline V CDR1 and CDR2: SGHTA, FQGNSA. This CDR3 is CASSPASALQGYTF. The CDR3 DNA is TGTGCCAGCAGCCCTGCTTCCGCCCTTCAGGGCTACACCTTC.

The gene calls are TRBV12-3 or TRBV12-4 and TRBJ2-2; D is perhaps TRBD1 (6 bases). This CDR3 comprises 16 residues. Between the trimmed V and J ends, which lost 5 bases and 5 bases, there was a span of 18 bases. The CDR3 region has the DNA TGTGCCAGCAGTACCCCGACAGGCCGACGTACCGGGGAGCTGTTTTTT. Protein sequence: CASSTPTGRRTGELFF.